This T cell receptor (beta chain) stems from a study of early T cells in non-severe SARS-CoV-2 infection. V was clipped by 0 bases and J by 4 bases, with 16 bases between them. The CDR3 is 16 amino acids. CDR1 and CDR2 (germline): SGDLS, YYNGEE. From the 5' RACE reads, TCRdb called clonotypes with MiXCR, one entry per CDR3 protein. Of 40,000 to 50,000 distinct CDR3 sequences listed, roughly 12% are singletons. This clonotype was counted many times. Material for sequencing was whole blood. The chain has TRBV9 and TRBJ2-5, with D perhaps TRBD1 (6 bases). This receptor was identified in an adult who was a healthcare worker with PCR-confirmed SARS-CoV-2 infection or an uninfected control (not recorded which). In DNA, the CDR3 is TGTGCCAGCAGCGTAGCTGAAGGGGGTTCTCGAGAGACCCAGTACTTC. It codes for CASSVAEGGSRETQYF.